This T cell receptor beta chain was recorded in a study of human T cells and chemical hapten exposure. V lost 0 bases, J lost 8 bases, and 7 bases lay in between. The CDR3 has 12 residues. Germline values: CDR1 SGDLS, CDR2 YYNGEE. This sample's time point: pre-sensitization, week 0. Treatment of the sample: therapeutic diphenylcyclopropenone sensitization with weekly scalp DPC. Each CDR3 protein is one row after TCRdb ran MiXCR on the RACE reads. The sample contains more than 250,000 distinct CDR3 sequences, approximately 7.5% of which appear only once. This TCR derives from a man aged 18 to 30 with alopecia areata. Some clones in this sample may be carry-over from other donors' samples. The rearrangement joins TRBV9 to TRBJ2-3; D gene uncertain. The starting material was whole blood, obtained in connection with sensitization to the hapten diphenylcyclopropenone (DPC). The CDR3 sequence is CASSVGDRTQYF. CDR3 nucleotide sequence: TGTGCCAGCAGCGTAGGGGATCGTACGCAGTATTTT.